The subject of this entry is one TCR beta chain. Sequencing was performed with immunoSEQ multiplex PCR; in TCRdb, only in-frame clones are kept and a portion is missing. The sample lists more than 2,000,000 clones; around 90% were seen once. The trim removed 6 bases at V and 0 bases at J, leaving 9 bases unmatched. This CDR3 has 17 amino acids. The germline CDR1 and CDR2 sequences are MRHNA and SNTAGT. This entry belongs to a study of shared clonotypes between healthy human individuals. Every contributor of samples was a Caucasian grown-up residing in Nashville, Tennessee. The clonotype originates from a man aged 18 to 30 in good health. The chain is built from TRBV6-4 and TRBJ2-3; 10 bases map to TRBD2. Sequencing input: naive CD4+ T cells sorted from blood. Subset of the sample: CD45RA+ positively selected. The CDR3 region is CASRIRAGGPSTDTQYF. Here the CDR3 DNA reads TGTGCCAGCAGAATACGAGCGGGAGGGCCGAGCACAGATACGCAGTATTTT.